The 30 T cell receptor beta chains presented below share a single source sample, sequenced in a study of T cells in localized non-small cell lung cancer. Profiled with immunoSEQ multiplex PCR; TCRdb holds only in-frame clones, not every one. The sample lists some 20,000 clones; 90% to 95% were seen once. The material sequenced was peripheral blood, taken before any cancer treatment. The origin of the receptors is a woman aged 35 to 69 with stage I lung adenocarcinoma.

The rearrangement joins TRBV5-1 to TRBJ2-1; 12 bases are shared with TRBD2. The CDR3 has 17 residues. Germline assignment: CDR1 SGHRS and CDR2 YFSETQ. The trim removed 0 bases at V and 6 bases at J, leaving 7 bases unmatched. The CDR3 spells CASSLGRLAGDVNEQFF. DNA of the CDR3: TGCGCCAGCAGCTTGGGGAGACTAGCGGGAGACGTCAATGAGCAGTTCTTC. Together with reference TRBV5-1 and TRBJ2-1, the CDR3 gives the full variable domain: KAGVTQTPRYLIKTRGQQVTLSCSPISGHRSVSWYQQTPGQGLQFLFEYFSETQRNKGNFPGRFSGRQFSNSRSEMNVSTLELGDSALYLCASSLGRLAGDVNEQFFGPGTRLTVL.

CDR3 nucleotides: TGTGCCAGCAGACCTCGCTTGACCTCCTACGAGCAGTACTTC. Translation: CASRPRLTSYEQYF. The chain links TRBV6-5 to TRBJ2-7; D remains ambiguous. V gave up 6 bases and J gave up 0 bases, with 12 bases separating them. Germline values: CDR1 MNHEY, CDR2 SVGAGI. This CDR3 is 14 amino acids long.

In its sample, this clone was seen a few times. V usage is TRBV4-1 and J usage is TRBJ1-5; D perhaps matches TRBD1 (5 bases). The CDR3 contains 16 residues. Germline V gives CDR1 MGHRA, CDR2 YSYEKL. V was shortened by 0 bases and J by 6 bases, with 15 bases between the two germline ends. CDR3 residues: CASSQEGRQGGQPQHF. CDR3 bases: TGCGCCAGCAGCCAAGAAGGAAGGCAGGGAGGTCAGCCCCAGCATTTT.

Details on this clone: The junction departs from the called germline gene at one end, perhaps through a read error. The chain couples TRBV7-7 to TRBJ2-7; no reliable D call. This CDR3 is 13 amino acids long. Germline V CDR1 and CDR2: SSHAT, FNYEAQ (reference sequence). The CDR3 nucleotides are TGTGCTAGCAGCTTAGCCCCTACAGAGGAGCAGTACTTC. Translated, it gives CASSLAPTEEQYF.

The rearrangement links TRBV4-3 to TRBJ2-7, with 7 bases matching TRBD1. Germline CDR1 is LGHNA and CDR2 is YSLEER. Trimming at V came to 0 bases and at J to 1 base, leaving 3 bases not matched to a gene. The CDR3 totals 15 residues. CDR3 bases: TGCGCCAGCAGCCAAGATAGGGGGCGTTCCTACGAGCAGTACTTC. Protein sequence: CASSQDRGRSYEQYF.

The CDR3, as DNA: TGTGCCAGTAGTCCCTTCCGGACAGGACGGGAAAAACTGTTTTTT. Protein sequence: CASSPFRTGREKLFF. The chain is built from TRBV19 and TRBJ1-4, with TRBD1 matching over 7 bases. Germline CDR1 reads LNHDA; CDR2 reads SQIVND (reference sequence). The V gene end was trimmed by 5 bases and the J gene end by 8 bases; junction bases not matched to a gene: 11. The CDR3 contains 15 residues.

The chain recombines TRBV28 with TRBJ2-1; the match to TRBD2 covers 7 bases. The V and J ends lost 6 bases and 10 bases, in that order; junction bases with no gene match: 12. This CDR3 region has 14 residues. Germline values: CDR1 MDHEN, CDR2 SYDVKM. The CDR3 sequence: CASRSGEGLREQFF. CDR3 in DNA: TGTGCCAGCAGGAGCGGGGAAGGGTTGAGGGAGCAGTTCTTC.

The rearrangement links TRBV27 to TRBJ1-6, with D possibly matching TRBD1 (6 bases). CDR1 is MNHEY, CDR2 SMNVEV, per germline (reference sequence). CDR3 length: 14 amino acids. Trimming removed 6 bases from V and 7 bases from J, with 13 bases in between. This chain's CDR3 is CASRAGGRNSPLHF. Here the CDR3 DNA reads TGTGCCAGCAGGGCCGGGGGCAGAAATTCACCCCTCCACTTT.

This chain joins TRBV6-4 and TRBJ2-5, with a tentative D call TRBD2 (6 bases). The CDR3 is 15 residues long. CDR1 is MRHNA, CDR2 SNTAGT, per germline. V was cut by 2 bases and J by 2 bases, with 12 bases left in between. The CDR3 nucleotides are TGTGCCAGCAGTGACGCGGCGGGACGACAAGAGACCCAGTACTTC. This sequence encodes CASSDAAGRQETQYF.

The chain links TRBV9 to TRBJ2-1; D may match TRBD1 or TRBD2 (6 bases each). The CDR3 is 14 residues long. Trimming took off 0 bases at V and 10 bases at J, with 14 bases between the two ends. Germline V gene lookup returns CDR1 SGDLS and CDR2 YYNGEE. The CDR3 DNA follows: TGTGCCAGCAGCGTAGCGGGGGCCTTGGGAGAGCAGTTCTTC. The encoded protein is CASSVAGALGEQFF.

This chain links TRBV6-4 with TRBJ1-6, with D possibly being TRBD1 (5 bases). The germline CDR1 and CDR2 sequences are MRHNA and SNTAGT. Trimming pared 4 bases from V and 7 bases from J, leaving 11 bases between. The CDR3 is made up of 14 amino acids. CDR3 sequence reads: CASSGRGPNSPLHF. CDR3 nucleotide sequence: TGTGCCAGCAGTGGAAGGGGTCCAAATTCACCCCTCCACTTT.

This clone was found a few times. The genes are TRBV30 and TRBJ1-1, with D uncertain. V was trimmed by 0 bases and J by 3 bases, leaving 8 bases between them. CDR1 and CDR2 (germline): GTSNPN, SVGIG (reference sequence). There are 13 residues in the CDR3. The CDR3 is CAWSVIRDTEAFF. CDR3 nucleotides: TGTGCCTGGAGTGTTATACGGGACACTGAAGCTTTCTTT. The whole variable domain, remainder taken from reference TRBV30 and TRBJ1-1, is SQTIHQWPATLVQPVGSPLSLECTVEGTSNPNLYWYRQAAGRGLQLLFYSVGIGQISSEVPQNLSASRPQDRQFILSSKKLLLSDSGFYLCAWSVIRDTEAFFGQGTRLTVV.

The chain employs TRBV7-9 and TRBJ2-1; D not resolved. CDR3 length: 14 amino acids. Germline V gene data show CDR1 as SEHNR and CDR2 as FQNEAQ (reference sequence). The germline V and J ends were trimmed by 4 bases and 6 bases, with 13 bases remaining between them. CDR3 residues: CASSYSHSGNEQFF. The CDR3 DNA reads TGTGCCAGCAGCTACTCTCATAGTGGCAATGAGCAGTTCTTC.

The genes are TRBV7-9 and TRBJ2-5, with TRBD2 matching 9 bases. There are 15 residues in the CDR3. J gave up 2 bases and V 1 base, and 2 bases lay outside the gene matches. CDR1 SEHNR and CDR2 FQNEAQ come from the germline V gene (reference sequence). Here the CDR3 DNA reads TGTGCCAGCAGCTTAGGACTAGCGGAACAAGAGACCCAGTACTTC. Protein sequence: CASSLGLAEQETQYF.

This clone appeared once. The V call is TRBV7-9, the J call TRBJ2-3, with TRBD1 matching 8 bases. This CDR3 contains 16 residues. V shed 4 bases, J shed 1 base, and the junction held 7 bases outside the gene matches. Germline V gives CDR1 SEHNR, CDR2 FQNEAQ (reference sequence). CDR3 DNA: TGTGCCAGCAGCTCCCCTCCGGGACAGGGCACAGATACGCAGTATTTT. This encodes CASSSPPGQGTDTQYF.

The chain is built from TRBV4-2 and TRBJ2-7; 8 nucleotides match TRBD2. J gave up 0 bases and V 5 bases, and 6 bases lay outside the gene matches. Germline V CDR1 and CDR2: LGHNA, YNFKEQ. The CDR3 totals 15 residues. CDR3 DNA: TGTGCCAGCAGCGCCGCACTAGCGGACTCCTACGAGCAGTACTTC. Translation: CASSAALADSYEQYF.

J is TRBJ2-5 and V is TRBV27, with a tentative D call TRBD1 (5 bases). The CDR3 contains 12 residues. Germline values: CDR1 MNHEY, CDR2 SMNVEV (reference sequence). Trimming removed 2 bases from V and 4 bases from J, with 5 bases in between. The CDR3 nucleotides are TGTGCCAGCAGTTTAAGGGGAGAGACCCAGTACTTC. This translates into CASSLRGETQYF.

The V call is TRBV7-2, the J call TRBJ2-5; D is possibly TRBD1 or TRBD2 (6 bases each). The V gene lost 1 base and the J gene lost 4 bases, with 13 bases spanning the gap. CDR1 and CDR2 from the germline V gene are SGHTA and FQGNSA. CDR3 size: 15 residues. The CDR3 reads CASSLGGARGETQYF. CDR3 in DNA: TGTGCCAGCAGCTTAGGGGGGGCGCGGGGAGAGACCCAGTACTTC. The variable domain in full, with the rest retrieved from reference TRBV7-2 and TRBJ2-5, is GAGVSQSPSNKVTEKGKDVELRCDPISGHTALYWYRQSLGQGLEFLIYFQGNSAPDKSGLPSDRFSAERTGGSVSTLTIQRTQQEDSAVYLCASSLGGARGETQYFGPGTRLLVL.

The chain has TRBV28 and TRBJ2-1, with 11 nucleotides matching TRBD2. The CDR3 totals 14 residues. Per germline, CDR1 MDHEN and CDR2 SYDVKM. The V and J ends lost 4 bases and 6 bases, in that order; junction bases with no gene match: 2. For the CDR3, the DNA is TGTGCCAGCAGTTCCGGGACTAGCGGCAATGAGCAGTTCTTC. Translated: CASSSGTSGNEQFF.

This clone was observed once. This chain connects TRBV10-1 to TRBJ2-7; a possible D gene is TRBD1 (6 bases). With 6 bases removed from V and 3 bases from J, the gap between germline ends came to 12 bases. The CDR3 is made up of 13 amino acids. Looked up from germline, CDR1 is WNHNN and CDR2 is SYGVQD (reference sequence). The CDR3 sequence is CASSRDKNYEQYF. For the CDR3, the DNA is TGCGCCAGCAGCCGGGACAAGAACTACGAGCAGTACTTC.

The CDR3 DNA sequence: TGTGCCAGCAGCTTAGTAACTGAGGGGGAACTGTTTTTT. Amino acids: CASSLVTEGELFF. The chain links TRBV7-9 to TRBJ1-4, with TRBD1 as a possible D gene (6 bases). The CDR3 is 13 residues long. Germline V CDR1 and CDR2: SEHNR, FQNEAQ (reference sequence). V was pared by 1 base and J by 12 bases, with 12 bases between.

The chain has TRBV5-5 and TRBJ2-7; possible D gene TRBD1, 5 bases. V was shortened by 1 base and J by 0 bases, with 20 bases between the two germline ends. From germline, CDR1 is SGHKS and CDR2 YYEKEE (reference sequence). The length of the CDR3 is 18 residues. CDR3 nucleotides: TGTGCCAGCAGCTTGAGTGGAATAAAGGGGCGATTCTCCTACGAGCAGTACTTC. It specifies CASSLSGIKGRFSYEQYF. Full variable domain (remainder filled in from reference TRBV5-5 and TRBJ2-7): DAGVTQSPTHLIKTRGQQVTLRCSPISGHKSVSWYQQVLGQGPQFIFQYYEKEERGRGNFPDRFSARQFPNYSSELNVNALLLGDSALYLCASSLSGIKGRFSYEQYFGPGTRLTVT.

V usage is TRBV29-1 and J usage is TRBJ2-5; D is uncertain. Germline V gives CDR1 SQVTM, CDR2 ANQGSEA. The V end was cut by 6 bases, the J end by 1 base, with 3 bases between. The CDR3 is made up of 10 amino acids. The CDR3 here is CSVAQETQYF. CDR3 in DNA: TGCAGCGTGGCCCAAGAGACCCAGTACTTC. The variable domain in full, completed from reference TRBV29-1 and TRBJ2-5, reads SAVISQKPSRDICQRGTSLTIQCQVDSQVTMMFWYRQQPGQSLTLIATANQGSEATYESGFVIDKFPISRPNLTFSTLTVSNMSPEDSSIYLCSVAQETQYFGPGTRLLVL.

The V gene is TRBV5-1, the J gene TRBJ2-3; 10 bases are shared with TRBD2. This CDR3 has 16 residues. J was trimmed by 2 bases and V by 7 bases; bases with no gene match: 10. Germline V lookup: CDR1 SGHRS, CDR2 YFSETQ. CDR3 amino acids: CASRLTSGVTTDTQYF. The CDR3 nucleotides read TGCGCCAGCCGCCTCACTAGCGGGGTTACCACAGATACGCAGTATTTT.

The chain joins TRBV5-1 to TRBJ1-6; 9 bases agree with TRBD1. After removal of 0 bases from V and 10 bases from J, the junction contained 8 bases not matched to a gene. CDR1 and CDR2 from the germline V gene are SGHRS and YFSETQ. This CDR3 has 16 residues. This chain's CDR3 is CASSLEDRGSGSPLHF. The CDR3, as DNA: TGCGCCAGCAGCTTGGAGGACAGGGGCAGTGGATCACCCCTCCACTTT.

The chain carries TRBV6-1 and TRBJ2-2, with D perhaps TRBD2 (5 bases). Germline V gene data show CDR1 as MNHNS and CDR2 as SASEGT. The V end lost 4 bases, the J end lost 2 bases, and 8 bases lay between the germline ends. This CDR3 comprises 14 residues. This CDR3 reads CASSGLANTGELFF. CDR3 DNA: TGTGCCAGCAGTGGCCTAGCCAACACCGGGGAGCTGTTTTTT.

The rearrangement links TRBV5-8 to TRBJ1-1; no clear D. CDR1 SGHTS and CDR2 YDEGEE come from the germline V gene. The CDR3 spans 16 residues. Between the trimmed V and J ends, which lost 0 bases and 4 bases, there was a span of 16 bases. CDR3 DNA: TGTGCCAGCAGCTTGGCCATTGTGGCGTTCGGCACTGAAGCTTTCTTT. Translated: CASSLAIVAFGTEAFF.

The chain joins TRBV4-3 to TRBJ2-2, with TRBD1 matching over 7 bases. The CDR3 totals 17 residues. In germline, CDR1 is LGHNA, CDR2 YSLEER. Unmatched junction bases numbered 8, after V lost 1 base and J lost 3 bases. This CDR3 is CASSQAPPGGDTGELFF. The CDR3 DNA is TGCGCCAGCAGCCAAGCCCCCCCAGGGGGAGACACCGGGGAGCTGTTTTTT.

The chain employs TRBV6-5 and TRBJ1-6, with TRBD1 matching over 7 bases. The germline V gene has CDR1 MNHEY and CDR2 SVGAGI. This CDR3 spans 14 amino acids. J lost 7 bases, V lost 5 bases, and 5 bases had no gene match. CDR3 protein: CASSRQGGNSPLHF. The CDR3 coding sequence is TGTGCCAGCAGTCGACAGGGAGGAAATTCACCCCTCCACTTT.

The count of this clone is one. The chain couples TRBV15 to TRBJ2-3, with no clear D. CDR3 length: 14 residues. Germline lookup yields CDR1 LNHNV and CDR2 YYDKDF (reference sequence). Between the trimmed V and J ends, which lost 1 base and 4 bases, there was a span of 9 bases. The DNA of the CDR3 is TGTGCCACCAGCAGAGTGGCTAGGGCAGATACGCAGTATTTT. Translated, it gives CATSRVARADTQYF.